The clone carrying this TCR beta chain was seen only once. The CDR3 loop spans 15 amino acids. Between the trimmed V and J ends, which lost 1 base and 5 bases, there was a span of 13 bases. The germline V gene encodes CDR1 SGHTA and CDR2 FQGTGA. The data were taken from a study of blood T cell repertoires in COVID-19. On the study more broadly: The United States, Italy and Spain were the sources of the acute and convalescent COVID-19 samples.

Data came from immunoSEQ multiplex PCR; TCRdb stores just in-frame clones and leaves some out. This sample carries about 130,000 clones, 84% of them seen once, and the ten largest clones take roughly 12%. The TCR originated in a human donor in a cohort sampled during active COVID-19. Sequenced material: peripheral blood. This chain joins TRBV7-3 and TRBJ2-3; D is unresolved. Here the CDR3 DNA reads TGTGCCAGCAGCTTAAGCCCCCTGTTGAGAGATACGCAGTATTTT. Its protein is CASSLSPLLRDTQYF.